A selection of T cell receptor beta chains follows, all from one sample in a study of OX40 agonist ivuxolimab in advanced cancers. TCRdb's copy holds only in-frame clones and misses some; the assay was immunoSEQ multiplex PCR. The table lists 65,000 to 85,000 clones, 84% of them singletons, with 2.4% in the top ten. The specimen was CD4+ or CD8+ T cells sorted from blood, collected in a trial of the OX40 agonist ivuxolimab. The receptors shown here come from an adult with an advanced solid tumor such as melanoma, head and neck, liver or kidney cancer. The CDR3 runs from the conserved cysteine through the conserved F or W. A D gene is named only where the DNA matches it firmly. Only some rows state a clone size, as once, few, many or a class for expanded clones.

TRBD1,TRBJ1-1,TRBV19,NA,CASSNSGGTEAFF,TGTGCCAGTAGTAACTCAGGGGGCACTGAAGCTTTCTTT
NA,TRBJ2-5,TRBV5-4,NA,CASSLGEGRGQETQYF,TGTGCCAGCAGCTTGGGCGAGGGACGGGGCCAAGAGACCCAGTACTTC
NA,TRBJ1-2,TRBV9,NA,CASSVVTTDYGYTF,TGTGCCAGCAGCGTAGTGACGACAGATTATGGCTACACCTTC
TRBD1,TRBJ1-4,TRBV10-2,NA,CASSWGGGAGEKLFF,TGCGCCAGCAGTTGGGGAGGGGGCGCGGGAGAAAAACTGTTTTTT
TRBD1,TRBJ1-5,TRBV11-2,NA,CASSLGQGVNQPQHF,TGTGCCAGCAGCTTAGGGCAGGGGGTTAATCAGCCCCAGCATTTT
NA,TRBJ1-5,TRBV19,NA,CASSLPLPRTYQPQHF,TGTGCCAGTAGTCTACCCTTGCCTCGAACTTATCAGCCCCAGCATTTT
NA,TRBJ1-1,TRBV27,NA,CASSLRVVGGRLNTEAFF,TGTGCCAGCAGTTTAAGGGTCGTGGGGGGCAGATTGAACACTGAAGCTTTCTTT
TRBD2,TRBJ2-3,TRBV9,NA,CASSSRAGGETDTQYF,TGTGCCAGCAGCTCCCGAGCGGGGGGGGAGACAGATACGCAGTATTTT
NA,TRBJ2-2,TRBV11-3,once,CASSFKGTNTGELFF,TGTGCCAGCAGCTTCAAGGGGACGAACACCGGGGAGCTGTTTTTT
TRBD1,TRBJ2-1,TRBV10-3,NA,CAIRGTGGGSYNEQFF,TGTGCCATCAGAGGGACAGGGGGAGGTTCCTACAATGAGCAGTTCTTC
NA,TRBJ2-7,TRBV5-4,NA,CASSFRQVGNSEQYF,TGTGCCAGCAGCTTTAGACAGGTTGGCAATAGCGAGCAGTACTTC
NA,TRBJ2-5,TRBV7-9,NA,CASLPLLGHYLETQYF,TGTGCCAGCCTCCCCCTCTTAGGGCATTATCTAGAGACCCAGTACTTC
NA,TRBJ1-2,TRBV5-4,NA,CASSLEGGVYYGYTF,TGTGCCAGCAGCTTGGAGGGTGGCGTATACTATGGCTACACCTTC
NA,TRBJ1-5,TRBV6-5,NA,CASSYSRAASNQPQHF,TGTGCCAGCAGTTACTCGAGGGCAGCTAGCAATCAGCCCCAGCATTTT
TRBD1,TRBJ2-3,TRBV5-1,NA,CASSLSTGVGTDTQYF,TGCGCCAGCAGCTTGTCCACAGGGGTCGGAACAGATACGCAGTATTTT
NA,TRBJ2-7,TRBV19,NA,CASSRGGQTRSYEQYF,TGTGCCAGTAGCAGGGGGGGGCAGACTCGCTCCTACGAGCAGTACTTC
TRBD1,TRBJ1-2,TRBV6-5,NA,CASVPGQGLSGYTF,TGTGCCAGCGTCCCCGGACAGGGCCTTTCTGGCTACACCTTC
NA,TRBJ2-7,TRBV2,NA,CAGSGYGGYEQYF,TGTGCCGGGTCGGGTTATGGGGGCTACGAGCAGTACTTC
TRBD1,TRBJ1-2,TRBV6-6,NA,CASSYALDRGQGYTF,TGTGCCAGCAGTTACGCCTTGGACAGGGGGCAAGGCTACACCTTC
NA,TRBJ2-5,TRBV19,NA,CASSITGGETQYF,TGTGCCAGTAGTATTACGGGGGGCGAGACCCAGTACTTC
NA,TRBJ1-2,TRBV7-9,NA,CASSLAGDGSYTF,TGTGCCAGCAGCTTAGCAGGAGACGGGAGCTACACCTTC
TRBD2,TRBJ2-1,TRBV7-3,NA,CASSRNRGGRDEQFF,TGTGCCAGCAGTCGTAACCGGGGGGGCCGGGATGAGCAGTTCTTC
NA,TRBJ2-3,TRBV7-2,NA,CASSLLKRLPGTDTQYF,TGTGCCAGCAGCCTTCTTAAGAGGCTACCGGGCACAGATACGCAGTATTTT
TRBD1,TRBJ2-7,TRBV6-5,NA,CASSRTGNPYEQYF,TGTGCCAGCAGCAGGACAGGGAACCCCTACGAGCAGTACTTC
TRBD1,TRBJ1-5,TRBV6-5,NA,CASSSGTGSNQPQHF,TGTGCCAGCAGCTCCGGGACAGGTAGCAATCAGCCCCAGCATTTT
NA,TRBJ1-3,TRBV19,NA,CASRSGSSSGNTIYF,TGTGCCAGTAGGTCAGGGTCCTCCTCTGGAAACACCATATATTTT
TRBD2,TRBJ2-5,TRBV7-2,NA,CASSFLLAGGQETQYF,TGTGCCAGCAGCTTTTTACTAGCGGGAGGGCAAGAGACCCAGTACTTC
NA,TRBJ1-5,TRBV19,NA,CASNPANQPQHF,TGTGCCAGTAACCCGGCGAATCAGCCCCAGCATTTT
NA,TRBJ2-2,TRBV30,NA,CAWSRADTNTGELFF,TGTGCCTGGAGTCGCGCAGACACGAACACCGGGGAGCTGTTTTTT
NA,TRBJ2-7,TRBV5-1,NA,CASSLRAVDYEQYF,TGCGCCAGCAGCTTGAGGGCGGTCGACTACGAGCAGTACTTC
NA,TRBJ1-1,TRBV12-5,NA,CASGLVPPLPYTEAFF,TGTGCTAGTGGTTTGGTACCCCCCCTTCCTTACACTGAAGCTTTCTTT
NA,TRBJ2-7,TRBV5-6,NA,CASSLQRRSGQYF,TGTGCCAGCAGCTTGCAGCGGCGATCGGGGCAGTACTTC
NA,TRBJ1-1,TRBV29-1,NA,CSVPLGGGLNTEAFF,TGCAGCGTGCCGCTCGGGGGGGGCTTGAACACTGAAGCTTTCTTT
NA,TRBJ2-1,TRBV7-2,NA,CASSQQNYNEQFF,TGTGCCAGCAGCCAACAGAATTACAATGAGCAGTTCTTC
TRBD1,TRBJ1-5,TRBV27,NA,CASSLSTGAGSNQPQHF,TGTGCCAGCAGTTTAAGTACAGGGGCTGGGAGCAATCAGCCCCAGCATTTT
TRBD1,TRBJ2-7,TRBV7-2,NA,CASSFASGQAFYEQYF,TGTGCCAGCAGCTTCGCCTCTGGACAGGCTTTCTACGAGCAGTACTTC
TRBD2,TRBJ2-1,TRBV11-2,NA,CASSLDASGALEQFF,TGTGCCAGCAGCTTAGATGCTAGCGGGGCCTTAGAGCAGTTCTTC
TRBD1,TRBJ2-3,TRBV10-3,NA,CAITRTGRTDTQYF,TGTGCCATCACTCGGACAGGACGCACAGATACGCAGTATTTT
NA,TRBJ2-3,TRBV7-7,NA,CASSLRQTDTQYF,TGTGCCAGCAGCTTACGGCAAACAGATACGCAGTATTTT
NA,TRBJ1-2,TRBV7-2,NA,CASISTRTGPNYGYTF,TGTGCCAGCATAAGCACCCGGACGGGGCCTAACTATGGCTACACCTTC
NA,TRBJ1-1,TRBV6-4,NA,CASRASQGNTEAFF,TGTGCCAGCAGGGCCTCCCAGGGGAACACTGAAGCTTTCTTT
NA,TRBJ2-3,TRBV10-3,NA,CAISEFGAGSADTQYF,TGTGCCATCAGTGAGTTCGGGGCAGGGTCGGCAGATACGCAGTATTTT
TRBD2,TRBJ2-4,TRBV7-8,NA,CASQYAGTSGRAVAKNIQYF,TGTGCCAGCCAATACGCCGGGACTAGCGGGAGGGCCGTGGCCAAAAACATTCAGTACTTC
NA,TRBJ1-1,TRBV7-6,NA,CASSSQTASANTEAFF,TGTGCCAGCAGCTCCCAGACGGCGAGTGCGAACACTGAAGCTTTCTTT
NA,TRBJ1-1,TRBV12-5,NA,CASGLVLTGQGPEAFF,TGTGCTAGTGGTTTGGTTCTTACAGGGCAGGGGCCTGAAGCTTTCTTT
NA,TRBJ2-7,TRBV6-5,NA,CASSPSGYEQYF,TGTGCCAGCAGTCCTAGTGGTTACGAGCAGTACTTC
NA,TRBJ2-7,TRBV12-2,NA,CASRLEEGLAGVSYEQYF,TGTGCAAGTCGCTTAGAGGAGGGACTAGCGGGAGTTTCCTACGAGCAGTACTTC
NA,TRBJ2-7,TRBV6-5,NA,CASSYRQGGYEQYF,TGTGCCAGCAGTTACCGACAGGGAGGCTACGAGCAGTACTTC
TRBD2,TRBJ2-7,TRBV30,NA,CAWTDFGLAGSGTYEQYF,TGTGCCTGGACCGACTTTGGACTAGCGGGATCAGGGACCTACGAGCAGTACTTC
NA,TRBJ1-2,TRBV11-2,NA,CASSLQPNYGYTF,TGTGCCAGCAGCTTACAACCTAACTATGGCTACACCTTC
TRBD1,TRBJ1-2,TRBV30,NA,CAWNKQGREANYGYTF,TGTGCCTGGAACAAACAGGGGCGGGAAGCTAACTATGGCTACACCTTC
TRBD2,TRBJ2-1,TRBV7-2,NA,CASCPGLGYINEQFF,TGTGCCAGCTGTCCGGGACTAGGATATATCAATGAGCAGTTCTTC
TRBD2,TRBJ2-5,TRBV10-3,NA,CAISDRGGAGETQYF,TGTGCCATCAGCGACCGGGGGGGAGCCGGGGAGACCCAGTACTTC
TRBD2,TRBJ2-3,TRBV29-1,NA,CSVETSGRGGDTQYF,TGCAGCGTTGAAACTAGCGGGAGGGGAGGGGATACGCAGTATTTT
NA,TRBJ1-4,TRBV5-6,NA,CASSFVTTNEKLFF,TGTGCCAGCAGCTTCGTAACGACTAATGAAAAACTGTTTTTT